One sample yielded the 2 T cell receptor beta chains listed below, sequenced in a study of blood T cell repertoires in COVID-19. TCRdb's table, derived via immunoSEQ multiplex PCR, lists solely in-frame clones and lacks some. This table has about 120,000 clones, more than 85% appearing once. Sequenced material: peripheral blood. Every receptor here comes from a man aged 55 to 69 with COVID-19, enrolled during active disease.

The chain uses TRBV20-1 and TRBJ1-1; TRBD1 is a possible D gene (6 bases). Trimming stripped 7 bases from V and 4 bases from J, with 10 bases between. CDR1 and CDR2 from the germline V gene are DFQATT and SNEGSKA (reference sequence). The CDR3 length is 11 residues. The DNA of the CDR3 is TGCAGTGGTTCGGACAGCACTGAAGCTTTCTTT. This gives the protein CSGSDSTEAFF.

This clone was observed a single time. V usage is TRBV7-3 and J usage is TRBJ2-3; 7 bases agree with TRBD1. With V trimmed by 5 bases and J by 4 bases, 3 bases remained unmatched. CDR3 length: 13 amino acids. From germline, CDR1 is SGHTA and CDR2 FQGTGA. The CDR3 sequence: CASSPTGPDTQYF. DNA for the CDR3: TGTGCCAGCAGCCCGACAGGGCCAGATACGCAGTATTTT.